What follows are 13 T cell receptor beta chains derived from one specimen sequenced in a study of shared clonotypes between healthy human individuals (dated by TCRdb to 2018 to 2020). CD8 naive samples consisted of CD45RO-negative cells that were positively selected for CCR7, yielding a CD45RA+CCR7+ population without TemRA cells. The receptor library was made with the immunoSEQ multiplex PCR assay. This immuneACCESS table, as held by TCRdb, lists in-frame sequences with V and J called but not all clones. Of the missing ones, under half trace to an unresolved V gene in checked studies; the others have no known cause. The sample table records roughly 600,000 clones; roughly 98% of these occur just once. The ten biggest clones cover 0.3% of the sample. Input material: naive CD8+ T cells sorted from blood. The cell subset or site label for this specimen denotes: CD45RA+CCR7+. These receptors were taken from a man aged 25 to 40 in good health.

The chain links TRBV7-6 to TRBJ1-2; no definite D call. CDR3 length: 11 residues. From germline, CDR1 is SGHVS and CDR2 FNYEAQ. Deletions cut 5 bases from V and 6 bases from J, with 7 bases between. The CDR3 DNA reads as TGTGCCAGCAGCGGGCCGGATGGCTACACCTTC. Its translation: CASSGPDGYTF.

In the case of this clone: The sample holds other DNA sequences that translate to the same CDR3. The J gene is TRBJ1-1, the V gene TRBV27; D perhaps matches TRBD1 (6 bases). The V end lost 0 bases, the J end lost 1 base, and 6 bases lay between the germline ends. The V gene's germline CDR1 is MNHEY and CDR2 SMNVEV (reference sequence). The CDR3 has 14 amino acids. The CDR3 region is CASSLSGGNTEAFF. DNA for the CDR3: TGTGCCAGCAGTTTATCAGGGGGGAACACTGAAGCTTTCTTT.

V and J are TRBV28 and TRBJ2-7, with 8 bases aligning to TRBD2. Germline CDR1 MDHEN, CDR2 SYDVKM. This CDR3 region has 15 residues. Trimming cost V 3 bases and J 2 bases; bases outside gene matches: 6. CDR3 nucleotide sequence: TGTGCCAGCAGTTTGGCCAGCGGGAGTCCCTACGAGCAGTACTTC. This sequence encodes CASSLASGSPYEQYF.

V usage is TRBV7-9 and J usage is TRBJ2-3; D unclear. Germline-derived CDR1 and CDR2 are SEHNR and FQNEAQ (reference sequence). V lost 1 base and J lost 2, with 7 bases in between. This CDR3 is built from 14 residues. CDR3 region: CASSLEQLTDTQYF. The CDR3 DNA is TGTGCCAGCAGCTTAGAACAGCTCACAGATACGCAGTATTTT.

The rearrangement links TRBV7-9 to TRBJ1-5; D possibly corresponds to TRBD1 (6 bases). Deletions cut 2 bases from V and 5 bases from J, with 10 bases between. CDR1 SEHNR and CDR2 FQNEAQ come from the germline V gene (reference sequence). The CDR3 spans 14 residues. The CDR3 DNA reads as TGTGCCAGCAGCTTATCAGGGGTGCATCAGCCCCAGCATTTT. Translation gives CASSLSGVHQPQHF.

V usage is TRBV2 and J usage is TRBJ2-1; D is ambiguous. The germline V gene encodes CDR1 SNHLY and CDR2 FYNNEI. The CDR3 consists of 18 residues. Trimming took off 4 bases at V and 0 bases at J, with 19 bases between the two ends. The CDR3 loop is CASSVLAEIGSSYNEQFF. The CDR3 coding sequence is TGTGCCAGCAGTGTACTTGCGGAGATTGGAAGCTCCTACAATGAGCAGTTCTTC.

The chain has TRBV11-2 and TRBJ1-1, with TRBD1 as a possible D gene (6 bases). Germline V lookup: CDR1 SGHAT, CDR2 FQNNGV. Between the trimmed V and J ends, which lost 1 base and 2 bases, there was a span of 20 bases. The length of the CDR3 is 18 residues. The CDR3 loop reads CASSLAVWTMGANTEAFF. The DNA for the CDR3 is TGTGCCAGCAGCTTAGCCGTTTGGACAATGGGGGCTAACACTGAAGCTTTCTTT.

A single count supports this clone. The chain uses TRBV19 and TRBJ1-4; no clear D gene. The germline V gene has CDR1 LNHDA and CDR2 SQIVND (reference sequence). Deletions cut 9 bases from V and 7 bases from J, with 9 bases between. CDR3 length: 11 residues. CDR3 region: CASNSGEKLFF. DNA of the CDR3: TGTGCCAGCAACTCGGGTGAAAAACTGTTTTTT.

The V gene is TRBV4-1, the J gene TRBJ1-5; TRBD1 might be the D (6 bases). Trimming took 3 bases from V and 8 from J, leaving 11 bases between them. Germline V gives CDR1 MGHRA, CDR2 YSYEKL. This CDR3 is built from 13 residues. The CDR3 loop reads CASSHRGREPQHF. Here the CDR3 DNA reads TGCGCCAGCAGCCACAGGGGAAGGGAGCCCCAGCATTTT.

V gene TRBV13 combines with J gene TRBJ2-2; 10 bases line up with TRBD2. Trimming took 7 bases from V and 7 from J; bases not matched to a gene: 15. The CDR3 has 17 amino acids. Germline V gene sequence: CDR1 PRHDT, CDR2 FYEKMQ (reference sequence). CDR3 nucleotides: TGTGCCAGCAAAATCCTAGGACTAGCGGAAGTTGGCGGGGAGCTGTTTTTT. It yields the protein CASKILGLAEVGGELFF.

The genes are TRBV5-4 and TRBJ2-1; 7 bases fit TRBD2. V shed 0 bases, J shed 2 bases, and the junction held 5 bases outside the gene matches. This CDR3 is 16 amino acids long. In germline, CDR1 is SGHNT, CDR2 YYREEE (reference sequence). Here the CDR3 DNA reads TGTGCCAGCAGCTTGGTGCGGGGGTCCCCCTACAATGAGCAGTTCTTC. Its protein product is CASSLVRGSPYNEQFF.

The chain couples TRBV29-1 to TRBJ1-5; 7 nucleotides line up with TRBD1. The V segment lost 7 bases and the J segment 3 bases; nucleotides outside the gene matches: 6. The CDR3 is made up of 13 amino acids. Germline V gives CDR1 SQVTM, CDR2 ANQGSEA. This CDR3 is CSARTGFNQPQHF. In nucleotides, the CDR3 is TGCAGCGCCAGGACAGGATTCAATCAGCCCCAGCATTTT. Looking up the rest from reference TRBV29-1 and TRBJ1-5 gives the full variable domain: SAVISQKPSRDICQRGTSLTIQCQVDSQVTMMFWYRQQPGQSLTLIATANQGSEATYESGFVIDKFPISRPNLTFSTLTVSNMSPEDSSIYLCSARTGFNQPQHFGDGTRLSIL.

As to this clone: Other DNA sequences in this sample translate to the same CDR3. The rearrangement links TRBV29-1 to TRBJ2-1; D not resolved. The V end was cut by 0 bases, the J end by 2 bases, with 5 bases between. This CDR3 is 13 amino acids long. Per the germline V gene, CDR1 is SQVTM and CDR2 is ANQGSEA. The CDR3 loop is CSVEEPTYNEQFF. CDR3 bases: TGCAGCGTTGAAGAACCTACCTACAATGAGCAGTTCTTC.